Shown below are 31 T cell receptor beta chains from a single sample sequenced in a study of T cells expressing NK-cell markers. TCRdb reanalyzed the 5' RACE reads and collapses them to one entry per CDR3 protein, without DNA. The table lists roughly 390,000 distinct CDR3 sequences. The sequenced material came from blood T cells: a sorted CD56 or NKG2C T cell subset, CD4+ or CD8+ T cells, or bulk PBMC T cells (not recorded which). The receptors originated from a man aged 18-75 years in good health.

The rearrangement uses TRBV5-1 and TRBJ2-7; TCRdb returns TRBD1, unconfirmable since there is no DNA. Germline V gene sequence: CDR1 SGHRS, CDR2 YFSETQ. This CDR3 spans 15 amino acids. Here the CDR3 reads CASSFPGTQFYEQYF.

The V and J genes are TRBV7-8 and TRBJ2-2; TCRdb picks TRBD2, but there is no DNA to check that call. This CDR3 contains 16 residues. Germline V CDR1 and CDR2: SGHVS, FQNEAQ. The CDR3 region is CASSLTASGGAGELFF.

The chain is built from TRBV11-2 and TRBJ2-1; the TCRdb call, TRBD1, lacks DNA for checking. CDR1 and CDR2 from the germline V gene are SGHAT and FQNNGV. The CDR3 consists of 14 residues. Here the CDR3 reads CASSLVYRGDEQFF.

The CDR3 sequence is CASSLVGYVEQYF. The chain uses TRBV11-2 and TRBJ2-7. CDR3 length equals 13 residues. Germline lookup yields CDR1 SGHAT and CDR2 FQNNGV.

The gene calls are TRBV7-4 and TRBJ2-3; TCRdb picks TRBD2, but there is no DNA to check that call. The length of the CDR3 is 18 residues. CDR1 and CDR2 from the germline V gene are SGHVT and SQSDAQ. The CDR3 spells CASSLPGTSGVGTDTQYF.

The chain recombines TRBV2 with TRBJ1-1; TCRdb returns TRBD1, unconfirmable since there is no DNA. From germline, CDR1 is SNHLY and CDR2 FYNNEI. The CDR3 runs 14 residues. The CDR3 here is CASSEGTGITEAFF.

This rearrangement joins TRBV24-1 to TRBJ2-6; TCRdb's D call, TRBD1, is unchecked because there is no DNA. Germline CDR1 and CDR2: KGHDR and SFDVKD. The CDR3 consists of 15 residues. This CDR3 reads CATGHRGSGANVLTF.

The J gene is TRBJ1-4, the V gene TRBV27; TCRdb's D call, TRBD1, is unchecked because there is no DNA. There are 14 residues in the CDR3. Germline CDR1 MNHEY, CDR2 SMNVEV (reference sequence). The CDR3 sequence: CASSLNRGNEKLFF.

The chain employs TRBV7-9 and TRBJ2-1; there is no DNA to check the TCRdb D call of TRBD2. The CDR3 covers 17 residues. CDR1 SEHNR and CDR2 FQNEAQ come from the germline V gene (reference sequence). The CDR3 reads CASRNRGLAGGKNEQFF.

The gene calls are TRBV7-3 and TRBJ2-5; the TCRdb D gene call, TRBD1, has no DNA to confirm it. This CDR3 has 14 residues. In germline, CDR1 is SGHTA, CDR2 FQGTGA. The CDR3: CASSLTGGPGAQYF.

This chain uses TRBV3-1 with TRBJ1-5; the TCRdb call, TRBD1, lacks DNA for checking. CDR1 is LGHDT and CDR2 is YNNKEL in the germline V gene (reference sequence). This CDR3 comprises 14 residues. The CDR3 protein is CASSRTGDNQPQHF.

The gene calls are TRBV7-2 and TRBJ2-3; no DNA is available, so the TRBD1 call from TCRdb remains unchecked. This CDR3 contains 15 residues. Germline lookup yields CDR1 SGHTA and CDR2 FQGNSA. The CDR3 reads CACGVAGGGTDTQYF.

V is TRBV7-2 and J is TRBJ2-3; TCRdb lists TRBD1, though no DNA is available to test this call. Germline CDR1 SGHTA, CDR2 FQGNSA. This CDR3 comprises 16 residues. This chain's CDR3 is CASSKDRAAVTDTQYF.

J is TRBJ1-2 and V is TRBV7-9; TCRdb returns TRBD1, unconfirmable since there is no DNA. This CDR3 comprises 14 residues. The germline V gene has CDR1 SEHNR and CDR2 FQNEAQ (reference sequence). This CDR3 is CASSSETGLHGYTF.

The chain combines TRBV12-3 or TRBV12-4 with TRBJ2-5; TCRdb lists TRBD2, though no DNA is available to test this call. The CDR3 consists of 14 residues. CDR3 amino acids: CASGVGPLGETQYF.

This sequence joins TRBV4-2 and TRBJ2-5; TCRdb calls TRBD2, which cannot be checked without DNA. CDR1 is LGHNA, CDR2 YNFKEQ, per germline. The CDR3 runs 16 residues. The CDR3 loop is CASSQEGGGASKTQYF.

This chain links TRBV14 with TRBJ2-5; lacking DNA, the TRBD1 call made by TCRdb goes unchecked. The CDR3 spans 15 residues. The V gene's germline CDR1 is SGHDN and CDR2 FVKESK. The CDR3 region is CASSRRTPVWETQYF.

The CDR3 region is CASSPGLHYGYTF. This chain links TRBV18 with TRBJ1-2. This CDR3 contains 13 residues. CDR1 is KGHSH, CDR2 LQKENI, per germline.

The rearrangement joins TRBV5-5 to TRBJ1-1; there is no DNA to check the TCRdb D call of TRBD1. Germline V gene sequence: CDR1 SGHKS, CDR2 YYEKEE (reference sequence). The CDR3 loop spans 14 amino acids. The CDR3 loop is CASSFPRVGTEAFF.

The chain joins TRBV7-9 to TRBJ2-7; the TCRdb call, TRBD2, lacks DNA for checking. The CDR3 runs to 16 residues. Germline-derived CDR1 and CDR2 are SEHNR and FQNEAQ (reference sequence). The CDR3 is CASSLTRASGAYEQYF.

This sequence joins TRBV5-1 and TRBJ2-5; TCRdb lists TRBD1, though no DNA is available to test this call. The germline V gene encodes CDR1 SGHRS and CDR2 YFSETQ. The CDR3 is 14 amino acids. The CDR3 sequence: CASRPRGDQETQYF. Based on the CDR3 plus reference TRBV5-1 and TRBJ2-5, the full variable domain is KAGVTQTPRYLIKTRGQQVTLSCSPISGHRSVSWYQQTPGQGLQFLFEYFSETQRNKGNFPGRFSGRQFSNSRSEMNVSTLELGDSALYLCASRPRGDQETQYFGPGTRLLVL.

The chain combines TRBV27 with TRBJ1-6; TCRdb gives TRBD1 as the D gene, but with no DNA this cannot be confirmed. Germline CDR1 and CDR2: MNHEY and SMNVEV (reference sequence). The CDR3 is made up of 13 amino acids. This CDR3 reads CASSSQGYSPLHF.

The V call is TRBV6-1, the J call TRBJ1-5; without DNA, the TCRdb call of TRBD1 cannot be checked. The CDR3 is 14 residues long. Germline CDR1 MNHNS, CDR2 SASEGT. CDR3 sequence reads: CASSRDRGAQPQHF.

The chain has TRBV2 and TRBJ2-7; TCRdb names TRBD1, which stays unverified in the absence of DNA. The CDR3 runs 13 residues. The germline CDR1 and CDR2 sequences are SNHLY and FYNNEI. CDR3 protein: CASRATGGGQQYF.

The CDR3 region is CASSQKSGGTTDTQYF. The chain recombines TRBV3-1 with TRBJ2-3; absent DNA, TCRdb's TRBD2 call cannot be checked. From germline, CDR1 is LGHDT and CDR2 YNNKEL (reference sequence). The CDR3 runs to 16 residues.

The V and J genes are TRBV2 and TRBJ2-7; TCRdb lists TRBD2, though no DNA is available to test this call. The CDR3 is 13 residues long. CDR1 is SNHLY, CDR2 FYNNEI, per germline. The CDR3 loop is CASTTVQTYEQYF.

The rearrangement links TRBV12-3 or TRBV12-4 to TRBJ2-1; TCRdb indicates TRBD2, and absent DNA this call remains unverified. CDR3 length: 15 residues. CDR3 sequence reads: CASSLRERGYNEQFF.

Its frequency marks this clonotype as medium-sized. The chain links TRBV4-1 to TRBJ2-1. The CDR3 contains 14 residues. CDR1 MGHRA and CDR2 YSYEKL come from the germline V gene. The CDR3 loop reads CASSQVDRDNEQFF.

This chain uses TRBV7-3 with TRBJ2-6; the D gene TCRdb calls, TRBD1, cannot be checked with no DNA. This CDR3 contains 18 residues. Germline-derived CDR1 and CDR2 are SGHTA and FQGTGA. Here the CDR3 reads CASSAPGQGTSGANVLTF.

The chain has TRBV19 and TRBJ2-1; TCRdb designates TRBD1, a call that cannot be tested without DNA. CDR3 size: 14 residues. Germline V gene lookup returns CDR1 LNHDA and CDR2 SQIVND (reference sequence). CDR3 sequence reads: CASSKPTEYNEQFF.

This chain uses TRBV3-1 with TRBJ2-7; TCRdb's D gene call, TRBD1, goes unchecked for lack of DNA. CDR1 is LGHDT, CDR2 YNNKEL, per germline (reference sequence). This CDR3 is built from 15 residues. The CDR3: CASSFRSPGVGEQYF.